Sequencing of this TCR beta chain was carried out in a study of molecular identifiers for immune sequencing clone quantification. Study details: Replicates involved a five-way split of RNA from approximately 20,000 or 100,000 naive CD8 cells, with sequencing of four.

CDR1 is MDHEN and CDR2 is SYDVKM in the germline V gene. V gave up 7 bases and J gave up 8 bases; unmatched junction bases: 4. This CDR3 has 12 amino acids. Every naive CD8 library was made from between roughly 17,000 and 1,000,000 sorted cells with 10%, 30% or 50% RNA. Of note for this clonotype: What it binds is not known. This CDR3 fails to terminate in the conserved phenylalanine or tryptophan, so it likely reflects a read error.

Generation of bulk TCR libraries relied on previously described methods and listed TCR primers. MiXCR, run by TCRdb on the PCR reads, gives a single entry per CDR3 protein. The sample includes roughly 100,000 distinct CDR3 sequences, under 40% of them seen just once. General study points: A shared barcode on identical TCR molecules could lead to underestimated sizes for highly expanded clones.

The clonotype comes from a human donor in good health. Some libraries in this study had Jurkat cell RNA spiked in. The specimen sequenced was naive CD8+ T cells from blood, with Jurkat cell RNA spiked in. The subset was: FACS-sorted CD8+CD4-CCR7+CD45RA+ naive T cells. The chain joins TRBV28 to TRBJ1-4; 7 positions agree with TRBD1. The DNA of the CDR3 is TGTGCCAGCAAACGGGACAGCGAAAAACTGTTTTTA. Its protein product is CASKRDSEKLFL.